This TCR beta chain emerged from a study of cytomegalovirus exposure and HLA in healthy donors. Study conclusions and caveats: For most TCR sequences rarity was the rule, although some public TCRs occurred in many donors. The Asian-associated ancestry cluster reportedly had fewer N-insertions than the approximately 670-donor mean in a later analysis. Beyond CMV serostatus, there was no information to go on about immune exposure.

V shed 5 bases and J shed 3 bases, with 4 bases lying between them. This CDR3 is 11 amino acids long. The germline gives CDR1 SNHLY, CDR2 FYNNEI. Sampled while nominally healthy, donors likely had unrecorded immune exposures. The PCR employed 60 Vbeta primers together with 13 Jbeta primers. This table comes from immunoSEQ multiplex PCR, and its TCRdb copy is limited to in-frame clones, with some not included. In the table there are 63,000 or so clones, around three quarters of which are singletons. For this clone: Its specificity is not known.

This TCR was recovered from a woman in her 30s in good health and CMV-seronegative. The chain couples TRBV2 to TRBJ1-1; D ambiguous. Sequencing was done on a sample of PBMCs. CDR3: CASSYHTEAFF. CDR3 in DNA: TGTGCCAGCAGTTATCACACTGAAGCTTTCTTT.